This T cell receptor (beta chain) derives from a study of early T cells in non-severe SARS-CoV-2 infection. Study-level information: Chains were unpaired, as sequencing was done on bulk RNA from unsorted whole blood. Study-wide results and caveats: Missing private and CD4 specificities, VDJdb matching favored anti-spike CD8 responses.

Attachment of unique molecular identifiers to individual cDNA molecules was performed. Using its own MiXCR run on the 5' RACE reads, TCRdb lists one record per CDR3 protein. Seen here are around 50,000 distinct CDR3 sequences, 9.1% observed once, and the top ten hold roughly 4%. This clonotype was seen many times. What it recognizes is unknown. J gave up 2 bases and V 0 bases, and 6 bases lay outside the gene matches. The CDR3 consists of 17 residues. Germline V gene sequence: CDR1 SGHTA, CDR2 FQGNSA. The rearrangement uses TRBV7-2 and TRBJ2-5; 10 positions agree with TRBD2. The TCR was taken from an adult who was a healthcare worker with PCR-confirmed SARS-CoV-2 infection or an uninfected control (not recorded which). Sample: whole blood. CDR3 nucleotide sequence: TGTGCCAGCAGCTTAGCTAGCGGGAGGACCGGGCAAGAGACCCAGTACTTC. Translation: CASSLASGRTGQETQYF.